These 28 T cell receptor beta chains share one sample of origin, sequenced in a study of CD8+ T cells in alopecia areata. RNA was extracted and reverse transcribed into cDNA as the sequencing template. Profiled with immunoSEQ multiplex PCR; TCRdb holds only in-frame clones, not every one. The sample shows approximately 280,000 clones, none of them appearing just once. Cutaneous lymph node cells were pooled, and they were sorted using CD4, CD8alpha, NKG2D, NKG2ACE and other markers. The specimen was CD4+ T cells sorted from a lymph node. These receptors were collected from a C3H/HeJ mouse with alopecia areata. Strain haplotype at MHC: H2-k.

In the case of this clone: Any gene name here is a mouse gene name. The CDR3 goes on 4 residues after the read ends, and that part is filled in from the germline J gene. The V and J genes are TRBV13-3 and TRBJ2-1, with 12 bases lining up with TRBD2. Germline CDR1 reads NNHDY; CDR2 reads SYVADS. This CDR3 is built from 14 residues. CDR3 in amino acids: CASSDGLGGPEQFF. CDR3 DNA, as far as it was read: TGTGCCAGCAGTGATGGACTGGGGGGGCCT.

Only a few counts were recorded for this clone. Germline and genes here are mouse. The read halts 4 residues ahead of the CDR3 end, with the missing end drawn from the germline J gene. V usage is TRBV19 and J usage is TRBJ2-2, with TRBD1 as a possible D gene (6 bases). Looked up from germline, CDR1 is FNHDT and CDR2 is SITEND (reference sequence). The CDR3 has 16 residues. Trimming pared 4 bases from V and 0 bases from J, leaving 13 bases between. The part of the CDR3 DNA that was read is TGTGCCAGCAGTTTCACCGGGACACCAAACACCGGG. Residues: CASSFTGTPNTG. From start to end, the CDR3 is CASSFTGTPNTGQLYF.

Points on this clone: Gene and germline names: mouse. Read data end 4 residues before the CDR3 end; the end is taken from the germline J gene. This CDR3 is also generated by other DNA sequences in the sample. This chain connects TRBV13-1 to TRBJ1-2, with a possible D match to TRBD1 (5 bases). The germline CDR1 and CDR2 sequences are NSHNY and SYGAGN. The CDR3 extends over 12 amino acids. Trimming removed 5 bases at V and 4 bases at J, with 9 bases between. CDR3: CASSQGGSDYTF. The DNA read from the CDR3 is TGTGCCAGCAGCCAGGGTGGCTCC.

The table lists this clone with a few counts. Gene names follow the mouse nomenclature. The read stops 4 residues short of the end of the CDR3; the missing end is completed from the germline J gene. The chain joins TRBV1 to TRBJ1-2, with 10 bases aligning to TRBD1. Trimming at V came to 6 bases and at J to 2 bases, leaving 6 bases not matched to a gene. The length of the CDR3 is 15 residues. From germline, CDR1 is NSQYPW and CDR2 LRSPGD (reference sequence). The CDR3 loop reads CTCRPGDRGNSDYTF. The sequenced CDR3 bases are TGCACCTGCAGACCAGGGGACAGGGGTAACTCC.

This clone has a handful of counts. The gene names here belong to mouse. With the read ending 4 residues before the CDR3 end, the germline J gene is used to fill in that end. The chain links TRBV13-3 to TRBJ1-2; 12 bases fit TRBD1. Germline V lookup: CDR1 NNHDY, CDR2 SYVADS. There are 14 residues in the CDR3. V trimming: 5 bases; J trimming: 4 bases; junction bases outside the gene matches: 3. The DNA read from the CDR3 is TGTGCCAGCAGGGGACAGGGGGCGGTCTCC. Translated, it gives CASRGQGAVS. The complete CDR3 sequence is CASRGQGAVSDYTF.

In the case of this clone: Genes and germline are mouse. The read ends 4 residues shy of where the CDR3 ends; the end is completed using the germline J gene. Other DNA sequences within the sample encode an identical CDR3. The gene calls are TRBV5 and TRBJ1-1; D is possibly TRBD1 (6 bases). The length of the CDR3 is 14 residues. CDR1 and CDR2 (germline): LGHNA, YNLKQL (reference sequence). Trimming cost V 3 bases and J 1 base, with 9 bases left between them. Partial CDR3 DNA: TGTGCCAGCAGCCACAGGGGTGGGAACACA. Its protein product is CASSHRGGNT. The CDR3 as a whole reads CASSHRGGNTEVFF.

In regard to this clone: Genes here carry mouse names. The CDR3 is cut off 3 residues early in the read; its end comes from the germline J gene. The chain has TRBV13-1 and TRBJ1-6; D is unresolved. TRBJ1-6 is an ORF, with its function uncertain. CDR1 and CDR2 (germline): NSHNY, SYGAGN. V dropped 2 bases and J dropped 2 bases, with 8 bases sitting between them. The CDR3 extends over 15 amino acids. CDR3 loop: CASSERQTYNSPLYF. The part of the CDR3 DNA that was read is TGTGCCAGCAGTGAGCGACAAACCTATAATTCGCCC.

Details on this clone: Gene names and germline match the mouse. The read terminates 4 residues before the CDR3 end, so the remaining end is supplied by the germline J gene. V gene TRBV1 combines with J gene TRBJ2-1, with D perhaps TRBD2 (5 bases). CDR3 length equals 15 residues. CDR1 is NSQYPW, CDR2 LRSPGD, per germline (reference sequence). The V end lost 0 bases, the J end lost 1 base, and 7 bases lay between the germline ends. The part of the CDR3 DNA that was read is TGCACCTGCAGTGCAGATGGGGAAAACTATGCT. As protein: CTCSADGENYA. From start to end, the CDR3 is CTCSADGENYAEQFF.

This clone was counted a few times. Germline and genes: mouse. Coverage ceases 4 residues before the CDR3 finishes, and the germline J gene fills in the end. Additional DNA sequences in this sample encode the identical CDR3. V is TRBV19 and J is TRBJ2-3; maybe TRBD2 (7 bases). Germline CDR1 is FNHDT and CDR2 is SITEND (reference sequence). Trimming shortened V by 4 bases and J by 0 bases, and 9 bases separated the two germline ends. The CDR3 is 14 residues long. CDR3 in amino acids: CASSLGASAETLYF. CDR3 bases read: TGTGCCAGCAGTCTGGGGGCCAGTGCAGAA.

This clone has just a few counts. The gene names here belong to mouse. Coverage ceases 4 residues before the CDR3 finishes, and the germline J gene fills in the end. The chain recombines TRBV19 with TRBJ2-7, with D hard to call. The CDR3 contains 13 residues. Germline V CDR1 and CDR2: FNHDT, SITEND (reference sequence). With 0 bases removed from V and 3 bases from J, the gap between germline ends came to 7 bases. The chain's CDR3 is CASSIGMGYEQYF. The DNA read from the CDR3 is TGTGCCAGCAGTATAGGCATGGGCTAT.

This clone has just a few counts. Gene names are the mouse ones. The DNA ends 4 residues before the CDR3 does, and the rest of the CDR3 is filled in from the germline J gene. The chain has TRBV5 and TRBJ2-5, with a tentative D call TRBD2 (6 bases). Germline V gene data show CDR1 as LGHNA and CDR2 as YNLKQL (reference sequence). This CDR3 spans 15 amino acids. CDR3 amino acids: CASSQEAGVPDTQYF. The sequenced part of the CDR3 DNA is TGTGCCAGCAGCCAAGAAGCTGGGGTTCCAGAC.

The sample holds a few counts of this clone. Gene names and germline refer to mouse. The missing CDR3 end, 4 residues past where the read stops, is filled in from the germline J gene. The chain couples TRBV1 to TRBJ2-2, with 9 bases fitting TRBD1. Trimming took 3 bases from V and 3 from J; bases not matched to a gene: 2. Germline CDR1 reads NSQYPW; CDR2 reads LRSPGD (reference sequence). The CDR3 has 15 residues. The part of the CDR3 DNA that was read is TGCACCTGCAGTGCCACAGGGGGCGACACCGGG. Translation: CTCSATGGDTG. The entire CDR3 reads CTCSATGGDTGQLYF.

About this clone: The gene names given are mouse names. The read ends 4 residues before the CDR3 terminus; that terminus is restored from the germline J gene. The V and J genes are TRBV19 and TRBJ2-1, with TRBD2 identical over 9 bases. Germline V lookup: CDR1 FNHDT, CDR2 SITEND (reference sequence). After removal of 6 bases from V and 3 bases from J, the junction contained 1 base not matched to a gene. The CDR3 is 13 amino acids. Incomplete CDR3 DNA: TGTGCCAGCACCTGGGGGGGCTATGCT. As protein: CASTWGGYA. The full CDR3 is CASTWGGYAEQFF.

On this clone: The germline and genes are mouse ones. CDR3: CASSRWTGGTETLYF. CDR3 bases read: TGTGCTAGCAGTAGGTGGACTGGGGGGACAGAA. The chain joins TRBV17 to TRBJ2-3, with TRBD2 matching 11 bases. The CDR3 end lies 4 residues beyond the end of the read and is filled in from the germline J gene. CDR3 length: 15 amino acids. CDR1 is MNHDT and CDR2 is YYDKIL in the germline V gene. V was clipped by 3 bases and J by 4 bases; unmatched bases: 3.

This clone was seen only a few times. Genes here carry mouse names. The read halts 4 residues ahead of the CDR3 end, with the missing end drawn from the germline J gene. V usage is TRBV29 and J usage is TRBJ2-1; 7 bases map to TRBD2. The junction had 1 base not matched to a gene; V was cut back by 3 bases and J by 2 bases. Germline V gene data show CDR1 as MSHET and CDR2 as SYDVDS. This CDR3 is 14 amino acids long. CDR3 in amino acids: CASSFLGDYAEQFF. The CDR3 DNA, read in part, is TGTGCTAGCAGTTTTCTGGGGGACTATGCT.

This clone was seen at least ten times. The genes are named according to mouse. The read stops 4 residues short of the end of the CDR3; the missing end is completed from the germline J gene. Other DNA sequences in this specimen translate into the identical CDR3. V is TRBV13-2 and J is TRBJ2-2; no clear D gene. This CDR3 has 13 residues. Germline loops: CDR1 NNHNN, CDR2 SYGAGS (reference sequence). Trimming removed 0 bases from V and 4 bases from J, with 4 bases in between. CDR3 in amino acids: CASGDAGTGQLYF. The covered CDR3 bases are TGTGCCAGCGGTGATGCAGGCACCGGG.

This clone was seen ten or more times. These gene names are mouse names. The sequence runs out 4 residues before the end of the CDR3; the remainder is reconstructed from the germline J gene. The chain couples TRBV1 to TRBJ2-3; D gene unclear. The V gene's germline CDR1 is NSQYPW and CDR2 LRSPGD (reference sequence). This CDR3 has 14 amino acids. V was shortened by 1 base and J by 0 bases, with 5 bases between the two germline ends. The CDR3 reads CTCSAAQSAETLYF. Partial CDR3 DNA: TGCACCTGCAGTGCAGCCCAGAGTGCAGAA.

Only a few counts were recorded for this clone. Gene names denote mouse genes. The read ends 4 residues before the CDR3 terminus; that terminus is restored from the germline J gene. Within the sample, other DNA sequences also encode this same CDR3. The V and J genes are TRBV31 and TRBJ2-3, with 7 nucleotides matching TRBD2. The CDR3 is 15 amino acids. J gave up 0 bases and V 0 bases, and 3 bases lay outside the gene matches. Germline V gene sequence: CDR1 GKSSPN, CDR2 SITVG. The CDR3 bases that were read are TGTGCCTGGAGTCTCTGGGGGTCTAGTGCAGAA. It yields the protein CAWSLWGSSAE. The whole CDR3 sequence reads CAWSLWGSSAETLYF.

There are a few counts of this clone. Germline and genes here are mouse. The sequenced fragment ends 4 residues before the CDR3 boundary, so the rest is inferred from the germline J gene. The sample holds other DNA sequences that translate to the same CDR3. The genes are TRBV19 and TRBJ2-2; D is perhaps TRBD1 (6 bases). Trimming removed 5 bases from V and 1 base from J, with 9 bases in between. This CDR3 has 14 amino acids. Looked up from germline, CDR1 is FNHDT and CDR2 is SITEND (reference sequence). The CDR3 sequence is CASRPGQNTGQLYF. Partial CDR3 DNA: TGTGCCAGCAGACCGGGACAAAACACCGGG. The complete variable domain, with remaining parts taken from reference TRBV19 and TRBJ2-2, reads GGIITQTPKFLIGQEGQKLTLKCQQNFNHDTMYWYRQDSGKGLRLIYYSITENDLQKGDLSEGYDASREKKSSFSLTVTSAQKNEMAVFLCASRPGQNTGQLYFGEGSKLTVL.

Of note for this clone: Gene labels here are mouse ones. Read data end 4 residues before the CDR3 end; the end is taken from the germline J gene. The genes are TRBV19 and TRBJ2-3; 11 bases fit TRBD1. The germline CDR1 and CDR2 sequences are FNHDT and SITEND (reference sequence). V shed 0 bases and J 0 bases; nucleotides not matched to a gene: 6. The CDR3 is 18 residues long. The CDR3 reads CASSIERTGGKSAETLYF. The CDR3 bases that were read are TGTGCCAGCAGTATAGAACGGACAGGGGGCAAGAGTGCAGAA.

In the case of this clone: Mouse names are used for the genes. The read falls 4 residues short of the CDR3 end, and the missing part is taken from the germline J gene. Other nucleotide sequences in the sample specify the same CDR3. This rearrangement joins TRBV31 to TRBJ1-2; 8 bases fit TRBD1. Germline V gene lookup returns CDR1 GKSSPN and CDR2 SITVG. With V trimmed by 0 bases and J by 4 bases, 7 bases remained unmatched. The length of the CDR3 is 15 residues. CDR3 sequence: CAWSLGQGAGSDYTF. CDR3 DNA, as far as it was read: TGTGCCTGGAGTCTAGGGCAGGGGGCTGGCTCC.

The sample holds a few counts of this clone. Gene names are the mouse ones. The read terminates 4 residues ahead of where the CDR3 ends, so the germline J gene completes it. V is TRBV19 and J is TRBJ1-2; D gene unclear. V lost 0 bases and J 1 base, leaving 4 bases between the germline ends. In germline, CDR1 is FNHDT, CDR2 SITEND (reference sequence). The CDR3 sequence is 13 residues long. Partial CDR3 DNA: TGTGCCAGCAGTATAGTCCAAAACTCC. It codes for CASSIVQNS. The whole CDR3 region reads CASSIVQNSDYTF.

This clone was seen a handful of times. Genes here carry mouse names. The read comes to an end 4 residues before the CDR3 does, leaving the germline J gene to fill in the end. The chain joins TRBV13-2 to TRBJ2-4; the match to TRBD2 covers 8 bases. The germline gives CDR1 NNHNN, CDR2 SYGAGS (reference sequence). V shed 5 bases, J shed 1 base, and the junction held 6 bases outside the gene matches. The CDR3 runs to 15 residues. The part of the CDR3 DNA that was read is TGTGCCAGCGGACATGACTGGGGTGGTCAAAAC. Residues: CASGHDWGGQN. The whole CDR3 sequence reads CASGHDWGGQNTLYF.

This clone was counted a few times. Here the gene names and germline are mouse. The DNA read from the CDR3 is TGTGCCAGCAGTGAGACCGGGACATTTGCT. Residues: CASSETGTFA. The entire CDR3 is CASSETGTFAEQFF. This chain uses TRBV13-1 with TRBJ2-1; tentatively, D is TRBD1 (6 bases). The read ends 4 residues shy of where the CDR3 ends; the end is completed using the germline J gene. The V and J ends lost 2 bases and 6 bases respectively, with 12 bases between them. This CDR3 contains 14 residues. Germline-derived CDR1 and CDR2 are NSHNY and SYGAGN.

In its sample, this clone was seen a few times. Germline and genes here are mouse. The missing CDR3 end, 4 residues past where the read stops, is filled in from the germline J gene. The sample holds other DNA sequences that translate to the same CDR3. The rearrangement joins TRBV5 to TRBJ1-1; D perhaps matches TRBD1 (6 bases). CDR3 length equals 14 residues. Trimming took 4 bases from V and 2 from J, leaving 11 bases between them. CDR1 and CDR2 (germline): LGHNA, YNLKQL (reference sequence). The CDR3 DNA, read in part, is TGTGCCAGCAGCCCACAGGGAAGCAACACA. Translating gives CASSPQGSNT. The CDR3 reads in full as CASSPQGSNTEVFF.

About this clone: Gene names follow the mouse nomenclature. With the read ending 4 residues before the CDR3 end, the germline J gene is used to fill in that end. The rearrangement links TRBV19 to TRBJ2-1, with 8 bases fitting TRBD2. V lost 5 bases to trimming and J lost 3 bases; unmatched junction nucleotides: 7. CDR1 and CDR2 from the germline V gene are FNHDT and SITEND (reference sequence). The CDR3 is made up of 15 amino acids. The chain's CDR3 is CASRSGTGLYAEQFF. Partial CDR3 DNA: TGTGCCAGCAGATCAGGGACTGGCCTCTATGCT.

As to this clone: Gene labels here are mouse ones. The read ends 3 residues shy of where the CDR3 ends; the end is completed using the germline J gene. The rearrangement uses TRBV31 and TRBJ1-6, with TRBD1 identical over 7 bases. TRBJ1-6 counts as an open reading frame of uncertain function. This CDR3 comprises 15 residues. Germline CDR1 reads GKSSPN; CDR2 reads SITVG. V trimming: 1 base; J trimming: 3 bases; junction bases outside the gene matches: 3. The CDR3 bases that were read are TGTGCCTGGAGTCCCACAGGGGTCTATAATTCGCCC. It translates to CAWSPTGVYNSP. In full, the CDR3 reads CAWSPTGVYNSPLYF.

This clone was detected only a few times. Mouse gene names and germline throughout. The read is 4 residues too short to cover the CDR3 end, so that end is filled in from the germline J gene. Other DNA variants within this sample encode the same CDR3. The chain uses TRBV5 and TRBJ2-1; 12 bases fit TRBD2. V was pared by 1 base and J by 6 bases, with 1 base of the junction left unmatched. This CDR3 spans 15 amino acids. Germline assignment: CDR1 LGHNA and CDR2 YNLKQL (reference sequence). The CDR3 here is CASSQGLGGRAEQFF. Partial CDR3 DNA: TGTGCCAGCAGCCAAGGACTGGGGGGGCGTGCT.